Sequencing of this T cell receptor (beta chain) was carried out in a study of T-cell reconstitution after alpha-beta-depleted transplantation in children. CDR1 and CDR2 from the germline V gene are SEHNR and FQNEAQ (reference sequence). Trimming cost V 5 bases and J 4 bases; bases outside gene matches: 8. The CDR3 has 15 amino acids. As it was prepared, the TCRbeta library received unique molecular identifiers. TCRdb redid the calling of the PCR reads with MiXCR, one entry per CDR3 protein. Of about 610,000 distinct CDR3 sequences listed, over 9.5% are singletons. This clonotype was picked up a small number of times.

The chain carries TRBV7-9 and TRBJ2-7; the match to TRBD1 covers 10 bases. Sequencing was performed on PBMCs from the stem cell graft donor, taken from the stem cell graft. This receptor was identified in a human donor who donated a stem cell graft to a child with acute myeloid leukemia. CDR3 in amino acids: CASSRGTGVVYEQYF. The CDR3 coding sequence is TGTGCCAGCAGCCGGGGGACAGGGGTTGTATACGAGCAGTACTTC.